Given below is one T cell receptor (beta chain) in context. Germline trimming cut 1 base from V and 4 bases from J; bases unmatched to any gene: 8. Germline values: CDR1 SGDLS, CDR2 YYNGEE. This CDR3 is built from 17 residues. This sample stems from a study of CD8 T cells in Susac syndrome. Negative isolation yielded the CD8+ and CD4+ T cells, while FACS enriched the TEMRA cells. Reverse transcription of 0.5 to 1 ug RNA used random hexamers. Across 54 Vbeta and 13 Jbeta, TCR beta CDR3 was amplified with immunoSEQ multiplex PCR. TCRdb re-derived calls from the immunoSEQ multiplex PCR reads in MiXCR, one entry per CDR3 protein. The sample includes nearly 70,000 distinct CDR3 sequences, approximately 95% of them seen just once.

The TCR sequence derives from a human donor in good health. This rearrangement joins TRBV9 to TRBJ1-6; TRBD1 matches 7 bases. Sequencing was carried out using CD8+ T cells from PBMCs. Here the CDR3 DNA reads TGTGCCAGCAGCGTATTGGAGGGGGCGACGTATAATTCACCCCTCCACTTT. It specifies CASSVLEGATYNSPLHF.